This T cell receptor (beta chain) was captured in a study of blood T cell repertoires in COVID-19. Overall study context: In each case, the material was cDNA or gDNA derived from T cells, B-cell-depleted T cells, or PBMCs.

The repertoire was sequenced with immunoSEQ multiplex PCR; TCRdb's copy has only in-frame clones and lacks some. The table has 150,000 to 200,000 clones, around 85% seen once; the top ten hold 7.5% to 10%. V lost 0 bases, J lost 10 bases, and 12 bases lay in between. Germline-derived CDR1 and CDR2 are SGHDN and FVKESK. The CDR3 totals 13 residues. The sample taken for sequencing was peripheral blood. The chain couples TRBV14 to TRBJ1-1, with a tentative D call TRBD1 (5 bases). This clonotype was sampled from an elderly woman with acute or convalescent COVID-19. CDR3: CASSQDRQGRAFF. The CDR3, as DNA: TGTGCCAGCAGCCAAGACCGGCAGGGAAGAGCTTTCTTT.